This is a list of T cell receptor beta chains from one sample in a study of blood T cell repertoires in COVID-19. Repertoires were generated with immunoSEQ multiplex PCR, while TCRdb's copy carries only in-frame clones and drops some. This table has 100,000 to 150,000 clones, 86% appearing once. Input material: peripheral blood. All receptors derive from a human donor in a cohort sampled during active COVID-19. Each CDR3 is given with its conserved first and last residue. A D gene is named only where the DNA matches it firmly. Clone size is stated in some rows and not others, as once, few, many or a class when expanded.

CDR3 | DNA | V | size | D | J
CASSRGSGGPGDTQYF | TGCGCCAGCTCCCGGGGTAGCGGGGGCCCCGGAGATACGCAGTATTTT | TRBV5-1 | . | TRBD2 | TRBJ2-3
CASSPTHRSSGNTIYF | TGTGCCAGCAGCCCTACTCACCGGAGCTCTGGAAACACCATATATTTT | TRBV3-1/TRBV3-2 | few | . | TRBJ1-3
CASRAQYPSSYNEQFF | TGCGCCAGCCGAGCCCAATACCCGAGCTCCTACAATGAGCAGTTCTTC | TRBV5-1 | . | . | TRBJ2-1
CAWALWDRRYEQYF | TGTGCCTGGGCCCTATGGGACAGACGCTACGAGCAGTACTTC | TRBV30 | . | TRBD1 | TRBJ2-7
CASSLGRGGDYNEQFF | TGTGCCAGCAGCTTAGGCCGCGGGGGGGACTACAATGAGCAGTTCTTC | TRBV13 | . | TRBD2 | TRBJ2-1
CAGGQGVYNSPLHF | TGTGCCGGGGGACAGGGGGTTTATAATTCACCCCTCCACTTT | TRBV30 | . | TRBD1 | TRBJ1-6
CASSVVGLAGGPKDNEQFF | TGTGCCAGCAGCGTAGTTGGCCTAGCGGGAGGGCCGAAGGACAATGAGCAGTTCTTC | TRBV9 | once | TRBD2 | TRBJ2-1
CASRPSGRNYEQYF | TGTGCCAGCAGACCTAGCGGGAGGAACTACGAGCAGTACTTC | TRBV27 | . | TRBD2 | TRBJ2-7
CASSSFKGGIPYNEQFF | TGTGCCAGCAGCTCGTTTAAGGGGGGGATCCCCTACAATGAGCAGTTCTTC | TRBV7-2 | . | . | TRBJ2-1
CATSRPRGTGSNEQYF | TGTGCCACCAGCAGACCGAGGGGGACAGGGTCTAACGAGCAGTACTTC | TRBV15 | few | TRBD1 | TRBJ2-7
CASSQGTGEGEQYF | TGTGCCAGCAGCCAAGGTACGGGGGAAGGCGAGCAGTACTTC | TRBV3-1/TRBV3-2 | . | . | TRBJ2-7
CASSSEIGTEPYEQYF | TGTGCCAGCAGCTCGGAAATCGGGACAGAACCCTACGAGCAGTACTTC | TRBV7-6 | . | TRBD1 | TRBJ2-7
CASSIDGPAGRGYGYTF | TGTGCCAGTAGTATAGATGGGCCAGCCGGGAGGGGCTATGGCTACACCTTC | TRBV19 | . | . | TRBJ1-2
CASSTPGLNSYEQYF | TGTGCCAGCAGCACTCCGGGACTGAACTCCTACGAGCAGTACTTC | TRBV11-2 | . | . | TRBJ2-7
CASSQPGLRTGELFF | TGTGCCAGCAGCCAACCGGGACTACGCACCGGGGAGCTGTTTTTT | TRBV4-2 | few | TRBD2 | TRBJ2-2
CASRSSLSSYEQYF | TGTGCCAGCAGGTCTAGCCTAAGCTCCTACGAGCAGTACTTC | TRBV27 | . | . | TRBJ2-7